This entry is about one TCR beta chain. The repertoire was sequenced with immunoSEQ multiplex PCR; TCRdb's copy has only in-frame clones and lacks some. This sample carries about 210,000 clones, more than 75% of them seen once, and the ten largest clones take 4% to 5%. This sample was taken from a study of blood T cell repertoires in COVID-19. This CDR3 spans 14 amino acids. The V segment lost 5 bases and the J segment 4 bases; nucleotides outside the gene matches: 4. Germline assignment: CDR1 LNHDA and CDR2 SQIVND (reference sequence). The chain recombines TRBV19 with TRBJ1-5; TRBD1 aligns across 8 bases. The source is a woman aged 80 or over with acute or convalescent COVID-19. The sample taken for sequencing was peripheral blood. The CDR3 nucleotides are TGTGCCAGTAGTCTAAGACAGGGGAATCAGCCCCAGCATTTT. It specifies CASSLRQGNQPQHF.